This T cell receptor (beta chain) was found in a study of immune evolution from preneoplasia to lung adenocarcinoma. The data were produced by immunoSEQ multiplex PCR, yet TCRdb's version contains in-frame clones alone and is incomplete. The sample includes several thousand clones, approximately 82% of them seen just once. Broader study findings: Normal lung had highest clonality; later lesions appeared denser, more diverse.

Turning to this clone: The antigen remains unidentified.

The sequenced material came from FFPE minimally invasive lung adenocarcinoma tissue. This clonotype was obtained from a donor aged 70 or over with lung adenocarcinoma.

This CDR3 reads CASDGTSGRAGGRNEQFF. CDR3 sequence (DNA): TGTGCCAGTGATGGGACTAGCGGGAGGGCCGGGGGCCGGAATGAGCAGTTCTTC. The chain has TRBV2 and TRBJ2-1, with TRBD2 identical over 16 bases. CDR3 length equals 18 residues. In germline, CDR1 is SNHLY, CDR2 FYNNEI. Trimming removed 9 bases from V and 7 bases from J; junction bases left unmatched: 15.